Shown below are 20 T cell receptor beta chains from a single sample sequenced in a study of shared T cell receptors in the human thymus. Repertoires were generated with immunoSEQ multiplex PCR, while TCRdb's copy carries only in-frame clones and drops some. The sample records 700,000 or so clones, 80% to 90% being singletons. These records were also assigned to another study, of human thymus T cells.

Sequenced input: thymocytes. Receptor source: a girl less than two years old with a congenital heart defect.

The rearrangement uses TRBV5-6 and TRBJ2-1; D not certain. There are 11 residues in the CDR3. CDR1 and CDR2 (germline): SGHDT, YYEEEE. With 4 bases removed from V and 12 bases from J, the gap between germline ends came to 11 bases. The DNA of the CDR3 is TGTGCCAGCAGCCAGCGACGCGGGCAGTTCTTC. Protein sequence: CASSQRRGQFF.

The chain combines TRBV5-1 with TRBJ2-2; TRBD2 might be the D (6 bases). The CDR3 totals 16 residues. The germline V gene has CDR1 SGHRS and CDR2 YFSETQ. V lost 3 bases and J lost 4, with 16 bases in between. Here the CDR3 reads CASSYRVGLLTGELFF. As DNA, the CDR3 is TGCGCCAGCAGCTATAGGGTGGGACTTCTCACCGGGGAGCTGTTTTTT.

The chain uses TRBV4-1 and TRBJ1-4, with D maybe TRBD1 (6 bases). V gave up 2 bases and J gave up 2 bases, with 21 bases separating them. Germline values: CDR1 MGHRA, CDR2 YSYEKL. This CDR3 spans 19 amino acids. DNA for the CDR3: TGCGCCAGCAGCCAACACACAGGGTCCAAGTTAGCGACTAATGAAAAACTGTTTTTT. Its protein product is CASSQHTGSKLATNEKLFF.

About this clone itself: Other DNA sequences in the sample encode the same CDR3. The rearrangement joins TRBV27 to TRBJ1-6, with 7 positions matching TRBD1. Germline V gives CDR1 MNHEY, CDR2 SMNVEV (reference sequence). Unmatched junction bases numbered 3, after V lost 5 bases and J lost 5 bases. This CDR3 contains 14 residues. The CDR3 DNA reads TGTGCCAGCAGTCCGGGACAGAATAATTCACCCCTCCACTTT. Translated: CASSPGQNNSPLHF.

The chain is built from TRBV4-1 and TRBJ2-3; the D gene is possibly TRBD1 (6 bases). The ends were cut back, 1 base at V and 1 base at J, with 18 bases in the middle. The CDR3 is made up of 18 amino acids. Germline V gene sequence: CDR1 MGHRA, CDR2 YSYEKL. The CDR3 region has the DNA TGCGCCAGCAGCCAAGCCCCTCCCATACAGGGAGGCACAGATACGCAGTATTTT. Residues: CASSQAPPIQGGTDTQYF.

CDR3 amino acids: CASSPQPGGSYEQYF. In DNA form, the CDR3 reads TGTGCCAGCAGTCCTCAACCAGGGGGTAGCTACGAGCAGTACTTC. The J gene is TRBJ2-7, the V gene TRBV28; 7 bases map to TRBD1. The length of the CDR3 is 15 residues. Germline CDR1 reads MDHEN; CDR2 reads SYDVKM. With 5 bases clipped from V and 3 bases from J, the junction kept 10 bases outside the gene matches.

The chain is built from TRBV29-1 and TRBJ1-1, with D possibly matching TRBD1 (6 bases). Looked up from germline, CDR1 is SQVTM and CDR2 is ANQGSEA. V lost 4 bases and J 2 bases, leaving 17 bases between the germline ends. CDR3 length: 15 residues. The CDR3 coding sequence is TGCAGCGTTGCCAAACCGGACAGTACTAACACTGAAGCTTTCTTT. As protein: CSVAKPDSTNTEAFF.

A remark on this clone: The junction departs from the called germline gene at one end, perhaps through a read error. The J gene is TRBJ1-6, the V gene TRBV5-6; perhaps TRBD1 as D (6 bases). The CDR3 runs 17 residues. CDR1 is SGHDT, CDR2 YYEEEE, per germline. The CDR3 DNA follows: TGTGCCAGCAGCTCAACAAGAGGGGGTTCCTCTAATTCACCCCTCCACTTT. Protein sequence: CASSSTRGGSSNSPLHF.

The J gene is TRBJ1-2, the V gene TRBV5-6; the D is unclear. The germline V gene has CDR1 SGHDT and CDR2 YYEEEE. The V and J ends lost 5 bases and 5 bases respectively, with 13 bases between them. The CDR3 covers 13 residues. CDR3 loop: CASSPWREYGYTF. For the CDR3, the DNA is TGTGCCAGCAGTCCCTGGAGGGAGTATGGCTACACCTTC.

The rearrangement joins TRBV19 to TRBJ1-5; D is unresolved. Per germline, CDR1 LNHDA and CDR2 SQIVND (reference sequence). V was clipped by 6 bases and J by 1 base, with 7 bases between them. The length of the CDR3 is 13 residues. CDR3 in DNA: TGTGCCAGTAGCACGGGGAGCAATCAGCCCCAGCATTTT. The encoded protein is CASSTGSNQPQHF. Drawing the rest from reference TRBV19 and TRBJ1-5, the complete variable domain is DGGITQSPKYLFRKEGQNVTLSCEQNLNHDAMYWYRQDPGQGLRLIYYSQIVNDFQKGDIAEGYSVSREKKESFPLTVTSAQKNPTAFYLCASSTGSNQPQHFGDGTRLSIL.

The chain employs TRBV15 and TRBJ2-7; possibly TRBD1 for D (6 bases). Trimming shortened V by 4 bases and J by 4 bases, and 14 bases separated the two germline ends. The CDR3 is made up of 14 amino acids. CDR1 and CDR2 from the germline V gene are LNHNV and YYDKDF (reference sequence). The CDR3: CATSKGQTRYEQYF. CDR3 coding DNA: TGTGCCACCAGCAAAGGACAGACACGGTACGAGCAGTACTTC.

The table lists this clone with a count of one. J is TRBJ1-2 and V is TRBV28; maybe TRBD1 (5 bases). The CDR3 has 14 amino acids. Germline CDR1 and CDR2: MDHEN and SYDVKM. V lost 2 bases and J lost 8, with 15 bases in between. In DNA, the CDR3 is TGTGCCAGCAGTTTAAGCGCAGGGAACGTAGGCTACACCTTC. Amino acid sequence: CASSLSAGNVGYTF.

The chain links TRBV6-5 to TRBJ2-7, with TRBD1 matching over 7 bases. V gave up 4 bases and J gave up 4 bases; unmatched junction bases: 4. Per germline, CDR1 MNHEY and CDR2 SVGAGI. The CDR3 runs 13 residues. DNA of the CDR3: TGTGCCAGCAGTTCCCCGACAGGGTACGAGCAGTACTTC. This encodes CASSSPTGYEQYF.

The chain employs TRBV2 and TRBJ1-3; D is unresolved. The CDR3 runs to 16 residues. Trimming pared 6 bases from V and 0 bases from J, leaving 15 bases between. Per germline, CDR1 SNHLY and CDR2 FYNNEI. CDR3 in DNA: TGTGCCAGCAGGGCAGAAGTACCGCTCTCTGGAAACACCATATATTTT. It translates to CASRAEVPLSGNTIYF. Using reference TRBV2 and TRBJ1-3 for the parts outside the CDR3, the full variable domain is EPEVTQTPSHQVTQMGQEVILRCVPISNHLYFYWYRQILGQKVEFLVSFYNNEISEKSEIFDDQFSVERPDGSNFTLKIRSTKLEDSAMYFCASRAEVPLSGNTIYFGEGSWLTVV.

This sequence joins TRBV7-9 and TRBJ2-1; 9 bases match TRBD2. CDR1 and CDR2 (germline): SEHNR, FQNEAQ (reference sequence). The J segment lost 2 bases and the V segment lost 5 bases, leaving 4 bases of the junction unmatched. The CDR3 sequence is 15 residues long. For the CDR3, the DNA is TGTGCCAGCAGCAAGCGGGGGGCCCCCTACAATGAGCAGTTCTTC. Amino acids: CASSKRGAPYNEQFF.

The V and J genes are TRBV27 and TRBJ2-2; 7 nucleotides agree with TRBD1. The CDR3 sequence is 16 residues long. CDR1 MNHEY and CDR2 SMNVEV come from the germline V gene (reference sequence). V shed 3 bases, J shed 0 bases, and the junction held 4 bases outside the gene matches. The CDR3 region has the DNA TGTGCCAGCAGTTTTAGGGGACAGTCGAACACCGGGGAGCTGTTTTTT. Translation: CASSFRGQSNTGELFF.

The V call is TRBV18, the J call TRBJ1-1; D is uncertain. Trimming shortened V by 0 bases and J by 5 bases, and 16 bases separated the two germline ends. The CDR3 totals 16 residues. Germline V gene lookup returns CDR1 KGHSH and CDR2 LQKENI. The CDR3 protein is CASSPPRTPPGTEAFF. DNA of the CDR3: TGTGCCAGCTCACCACCGAGGACTCCCCCCGGGACTGAAGCTTTCTTT.

V and J are TRBV18 and TRBJ2-7; 7 positions match TRBD2. With 6 bases clipped from V and 5 bases from J, the junction kept 7 bases outside the gene matches. The CDR3 loop spans 13 amino acids. Germline V gene data show CDR1 as KGHSH and CDR2 as LQKENI. The CDR3 DNA reads TGTGCCAGCTCCCTAATCGGGGGGAACGAGCAGTACTTC. The encoded protein is CASSLIGGNEQYF.

For this clone: The junction and the germline gene differ at one end; a read error may be behind it. Other DNA sequences within the sample encode an identical CDR3. This chain connects TRBV19 to TRBJ1-6, with D perhaps matching TRBD1 (6 bases). This CDR3 has 12 residues. Germline V gene data show CDR1 as LNHDA and CDR2 as SQIVND (reference sequence). CDR3 nucleotide sequence: TGTGCCAGTATGGACAGATATTCCCCCCTCCACTTT. Translated: CASMDRYSPLHF.

V usage is TRBV25-1 and J usage is TRBJ2-1; the match to TRBD1 covers 7 bases. The length of the CDR3 is 18 residues. Germline V gene data show CDR1 as MGHDK and CDR2 as SYGVNS. V lost 4 bases and J lost 6; bases outside the gene matches: 18. CDR3 DNA: TGTGCCAGCAGTGGCCGCAACGGGCAGGGGGATAAATCCAATGAGCAGTTCTTC. Its protein is CASSGRNGQGDKSNEQFF.